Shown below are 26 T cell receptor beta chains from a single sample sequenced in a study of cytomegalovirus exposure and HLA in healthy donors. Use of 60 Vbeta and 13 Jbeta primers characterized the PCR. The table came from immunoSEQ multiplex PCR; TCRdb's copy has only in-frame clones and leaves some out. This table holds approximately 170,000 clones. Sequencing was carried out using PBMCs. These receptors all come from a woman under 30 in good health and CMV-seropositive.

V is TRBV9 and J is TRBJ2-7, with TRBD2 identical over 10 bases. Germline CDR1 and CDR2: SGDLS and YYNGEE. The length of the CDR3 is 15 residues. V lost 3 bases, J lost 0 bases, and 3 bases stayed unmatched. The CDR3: CASSAGTSDSYEQYF. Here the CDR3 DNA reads TGTGCCAGCAGCGCAGGGACTAGCGACTCCTACGAGCAGTACTTC.

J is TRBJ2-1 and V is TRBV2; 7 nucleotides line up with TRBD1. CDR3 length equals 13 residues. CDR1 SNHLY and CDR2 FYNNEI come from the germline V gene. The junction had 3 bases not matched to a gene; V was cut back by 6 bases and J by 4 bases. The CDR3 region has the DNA TGTGCCAGCAGCGGGACAGCTTACAATGAGCAGTTCTTC. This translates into CASSGTAYNEQFF.

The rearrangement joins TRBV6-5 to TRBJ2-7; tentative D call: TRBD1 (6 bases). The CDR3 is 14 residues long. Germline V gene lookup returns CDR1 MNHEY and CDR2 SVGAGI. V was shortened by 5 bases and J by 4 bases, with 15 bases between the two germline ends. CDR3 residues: CASSGTPPLYEQYF. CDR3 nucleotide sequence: TGTGCCAGCAGTGGGACACCTCCTTTGTACGAGCAGTACTTC.

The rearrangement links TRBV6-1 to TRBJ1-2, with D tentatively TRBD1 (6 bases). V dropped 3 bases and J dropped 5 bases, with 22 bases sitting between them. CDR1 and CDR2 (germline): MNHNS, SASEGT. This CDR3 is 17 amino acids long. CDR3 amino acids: CASSDRGRGTGRYGYTF. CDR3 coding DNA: TGTGCCAGCAGTGATCGAGGAAGGGGGACGGGGCGGTATGGCTACACCTTC.

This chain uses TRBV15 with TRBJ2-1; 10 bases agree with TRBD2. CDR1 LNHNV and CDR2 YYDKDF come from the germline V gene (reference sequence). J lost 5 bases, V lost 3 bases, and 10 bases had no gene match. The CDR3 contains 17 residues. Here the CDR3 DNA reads TGTGCCACCAGCAGGGAAATAGCGGGAGGTCGAAACAATGAGCAGTTCTTC. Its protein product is CATSREIAGGRNNEQFF.

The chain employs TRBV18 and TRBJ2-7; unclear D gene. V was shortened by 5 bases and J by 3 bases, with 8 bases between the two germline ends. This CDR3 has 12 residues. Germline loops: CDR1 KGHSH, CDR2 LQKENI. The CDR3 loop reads CASSRSYYEQYF. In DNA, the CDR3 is TGTGCCAGCTCAAGGAGTTACTACGAGCAGTACTTC.

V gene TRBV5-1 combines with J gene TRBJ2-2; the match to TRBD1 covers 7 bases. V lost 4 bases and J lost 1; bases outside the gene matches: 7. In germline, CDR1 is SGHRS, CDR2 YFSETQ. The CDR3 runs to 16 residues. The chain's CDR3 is CASSGQDRRNTGELFF. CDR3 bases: TGCGCCAGCAGCGGACAGGACAGGAGGAACACCGGGGAGCTGTTTTTT.

This chain's CDR3 is CASRGQGQSGQPQHF. The CDR3 DNA reads TGTGCCAGCAGAGGACAGGGGCAGTCGGGTCAGCCCCAGCATTTT. This chain joins TRBV11-3 and TRBJ1-5; the match to TRBD1 covers 9 bases. The length of the CDR3 is 15 residues. V dropped 6 bases and J dropped 6; count of bases not matched to a gene: 9. Germline loops: CDR1 SGHNT, CDR2 YENEEA. The full variable domain, completed using reference TRBV11-3 and TRBJ1-5, is EAGVVQSPRYKIIEKKQPVAFWCNPISGHNTLYWYLQNLGQGPELLIRYENEEAVDDSQLPKDRFSAERLKGVDSTLKIQPAELGDSAVYLCASRGQGQSGQPQHFGDGTRLSIL.

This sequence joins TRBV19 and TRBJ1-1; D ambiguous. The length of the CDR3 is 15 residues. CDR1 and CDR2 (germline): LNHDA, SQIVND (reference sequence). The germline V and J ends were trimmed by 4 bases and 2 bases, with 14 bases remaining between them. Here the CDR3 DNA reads TGTGCCAGTAGTACGATCCCGGACTACAACACTGAAGCTTTCTTT. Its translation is CASSTIPDYNTEAFF.

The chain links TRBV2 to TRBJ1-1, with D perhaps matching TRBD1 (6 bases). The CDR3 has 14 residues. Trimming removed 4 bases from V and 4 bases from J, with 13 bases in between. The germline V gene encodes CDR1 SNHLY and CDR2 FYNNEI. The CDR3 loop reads CASSAFQGFTEAFF. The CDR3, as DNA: TGTGCCAGCAGTGCTTTTCAGGGGTTCACTGAAGCTTTCTTT.

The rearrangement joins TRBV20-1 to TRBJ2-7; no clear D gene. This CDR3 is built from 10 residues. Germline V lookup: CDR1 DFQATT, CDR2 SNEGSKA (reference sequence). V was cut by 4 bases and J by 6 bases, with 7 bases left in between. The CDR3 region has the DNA TGCAGTGCTATCGAGCGCGAGCAGTACTTC. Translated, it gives CSAIEREQYF.

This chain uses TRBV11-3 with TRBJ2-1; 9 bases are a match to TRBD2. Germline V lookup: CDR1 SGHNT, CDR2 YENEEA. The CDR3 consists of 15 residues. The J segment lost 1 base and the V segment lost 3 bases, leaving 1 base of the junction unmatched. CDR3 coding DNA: TGTGCCAGCAGCTTTACTAGCGGGTCCTACAATGAGCAGTTCTTC. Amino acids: CASSFTSGSYNEQFF.

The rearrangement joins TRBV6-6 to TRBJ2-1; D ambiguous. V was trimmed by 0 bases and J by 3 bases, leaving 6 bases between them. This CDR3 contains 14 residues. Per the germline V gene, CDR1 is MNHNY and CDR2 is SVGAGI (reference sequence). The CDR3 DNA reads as TGTGCCAGCAGTTACTCGTTCAGCTACAATGAGCAGTTCTTC. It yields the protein CASSYSFSYNEQFF.

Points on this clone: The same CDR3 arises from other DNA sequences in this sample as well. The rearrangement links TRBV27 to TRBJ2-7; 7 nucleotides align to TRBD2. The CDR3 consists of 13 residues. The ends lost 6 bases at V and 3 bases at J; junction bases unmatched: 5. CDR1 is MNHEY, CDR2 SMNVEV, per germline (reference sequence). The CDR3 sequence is CASSLGGGYEQYF. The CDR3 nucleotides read TGTGCCAGCAGCCTGGGGGGGGGCTACGAGCAGTACTTC.

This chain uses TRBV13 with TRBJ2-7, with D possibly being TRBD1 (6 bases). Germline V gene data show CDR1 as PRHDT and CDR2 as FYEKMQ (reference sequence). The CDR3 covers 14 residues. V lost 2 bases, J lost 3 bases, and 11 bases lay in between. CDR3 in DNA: TGTGCCAGCAGCTTAAGGTACAGGGACTACGAGCAGTACTTC. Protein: CASSLRYRDYEQYF.

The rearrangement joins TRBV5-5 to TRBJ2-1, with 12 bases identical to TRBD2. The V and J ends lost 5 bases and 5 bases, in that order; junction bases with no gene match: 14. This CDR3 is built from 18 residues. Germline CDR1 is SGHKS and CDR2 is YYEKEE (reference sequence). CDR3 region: CASRIGTSGYVLNNEQFF. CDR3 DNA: TGTGCCAGCAGGATCGGGACTAGCGGGTACGTGCTAAACAATGAGCAGTTCTTC. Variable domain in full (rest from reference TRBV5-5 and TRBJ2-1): DAGVTQSPTHLIKTRGQQVTLRCSPISGHKSVSWYQQVLGQGPQFIFQYYEKEERGRGNFPDRFSARQFPNYSSELNVNALLLGDSALYLCASRIGTSGYVLNNEQFFGPGTRLTVL.

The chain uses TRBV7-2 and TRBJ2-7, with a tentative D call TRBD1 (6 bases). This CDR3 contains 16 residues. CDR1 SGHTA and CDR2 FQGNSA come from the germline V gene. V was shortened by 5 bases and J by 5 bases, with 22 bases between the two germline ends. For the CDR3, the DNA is TGTGCCAGCAGCCCCAGGACAGTACCGATCCTCCACGAGCAGTACTTC. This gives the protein CASSPRTVPILHEQYF.

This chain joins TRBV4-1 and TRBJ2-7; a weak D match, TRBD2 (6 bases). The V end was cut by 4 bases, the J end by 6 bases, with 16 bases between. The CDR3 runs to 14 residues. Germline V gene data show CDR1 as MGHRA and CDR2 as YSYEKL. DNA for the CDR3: TGCGCCAGCAGCCCTATAGGAGGGGCGGGCGAGCAGTACTTC. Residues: CASSPIGGAGEQYF.

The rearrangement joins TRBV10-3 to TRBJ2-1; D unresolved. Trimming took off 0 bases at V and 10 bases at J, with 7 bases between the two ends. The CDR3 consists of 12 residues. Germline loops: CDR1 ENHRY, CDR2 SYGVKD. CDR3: CAISESFLEQFF. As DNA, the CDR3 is TGTGCCATCAGTGAGTCCTTCTTAGAGCAGTTCTTC.

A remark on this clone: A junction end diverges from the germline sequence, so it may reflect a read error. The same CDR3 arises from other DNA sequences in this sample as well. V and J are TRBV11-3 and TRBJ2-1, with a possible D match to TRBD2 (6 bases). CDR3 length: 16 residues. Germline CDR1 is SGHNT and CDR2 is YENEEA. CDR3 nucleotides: TGTGCCAGCAGCTCCGGACGGGGGACGTCCTACAACGAGCAGTTCTTC. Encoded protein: CASSSGRGTSYNEQFF.

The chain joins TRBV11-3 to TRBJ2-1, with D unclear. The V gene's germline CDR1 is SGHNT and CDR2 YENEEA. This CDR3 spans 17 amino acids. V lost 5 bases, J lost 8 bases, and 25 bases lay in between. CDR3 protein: CASSPPYYYETLYEQFF. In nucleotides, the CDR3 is TGTGCCAGCAGCCCCCCCTACTACTACGAGACCCTCTATGAGCAGTTCTTC.

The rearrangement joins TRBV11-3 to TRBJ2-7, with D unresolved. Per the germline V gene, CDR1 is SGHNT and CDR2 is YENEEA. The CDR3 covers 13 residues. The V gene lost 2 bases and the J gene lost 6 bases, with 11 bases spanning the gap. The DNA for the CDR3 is TGTGCCAGCAGCTTAAGTGGCTGGAGCGAGCAGTACTTC. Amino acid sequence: CASSLSGWSEQYF.

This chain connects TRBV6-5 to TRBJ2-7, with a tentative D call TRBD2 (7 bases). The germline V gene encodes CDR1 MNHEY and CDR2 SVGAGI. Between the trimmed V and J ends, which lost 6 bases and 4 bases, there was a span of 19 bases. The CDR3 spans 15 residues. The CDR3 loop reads CASSPALGGRYEQYF. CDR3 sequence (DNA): TGTGCCAGCAGCCCAGCCTTGGGGGGGCGGTACGAGCAGTACTTC.

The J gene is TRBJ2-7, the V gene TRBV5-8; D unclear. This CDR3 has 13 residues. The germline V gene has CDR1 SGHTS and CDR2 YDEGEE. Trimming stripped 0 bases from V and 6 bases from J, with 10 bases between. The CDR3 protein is CASSLVFGSEQYF. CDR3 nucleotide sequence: TGTGCCAGCAGCTTGGTATTCGGGTCCGAGCAGTACTTC.

The CDR3 loop is CASSQLTGDYGYTF. DNA for the CDR3: TGCGCCAGCAGCCAATTGACAGGGGACTATGGCTACACCTTC. The chain uses TRBV5-1 and TRBJ1-2; 8 bases are a match to TRBD1. V shed 4 bases, J shed 3 bases, and the junction held 5 bases outside the gene matches. Germline V gives CDR1 SGHRS, CDR2 YFSETQ. There are 14 residues in the CDR3.

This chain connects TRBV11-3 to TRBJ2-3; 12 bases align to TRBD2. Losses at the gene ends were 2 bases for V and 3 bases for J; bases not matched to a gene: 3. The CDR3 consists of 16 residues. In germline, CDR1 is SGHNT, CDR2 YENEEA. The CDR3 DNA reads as TGTGCCAGCAGCTTACTACTAGCGGGGGGTACAGATACGCAGTATTTT. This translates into CASSLLLAGGTDTQYF.